One sample yielded the 31 T cell receptor beta chains listed below, sequenced in a study of T-cell reconstitution after alpha-beta-depleted transplantation in children. Molecular barcoding with unique molecular identifiers was used for the TCRbeta library. Using its own MiXCR run on the PCR reads, TCRdb lists one record per CDR3 protein. The sample consists of about 610,000 distinct CDR3 sequences, about 10% of them appearing once. Specimen: PBMCs from the stem cell graft donor, collected from the stem cell graft. The source is a human donor who donated a stem cell graft to a child with acute myeloid leukemia.

This clonotype was counted at least ten times. V is TRBV20-1 and J is TRBJ1-4; D unresolved. The CDR3 consists of 15 residues. From germline, CDR1 is DFQATT and CDR2 SNEGSKA (reference sequence). V was cut by 3 bases and J by 6 bases, with 17 bases left in between. CDR3 loop: CSASGLQDRDEKLFF. DNA of the CDR3: TGCAGTGCTAGTGGCCTACAAGATAGGGATGAAAAACTGTTTTTT.

This clonotype was recorded many times. V gene TRBV4-2 combines with J gene TRBJ2-1; 9 positions match TRBD2. Trimming took 3 bases from V and 10 from J; bases not matched to a gene: 19. Germline V gives CDR1 LGHNA, CDR2 YNFKEQ. The CDR3 contains 18 residues. The CDR3 DNA sequence: TGTGCCAGCAGCCACCTGGGGACAGCTAATAGCGGGAGCGTGGAGCAGTTCTTC. Translating it yields CASSHLGTANSGSVEQFF.

This clonotype was recorded many times. The chain is built from TRBV20-1 and TRBJ2-1; TRBD2 aligns across 12 bases. Unmatched junction bases numbered 7, after V lost 6 bases and J lost 7 bases. The CDR3 extends over 14 amino acids. Germline lookup yields CDR1 DFQATT and CDR2 SNEGSKA (reference sequence). The CDR3 DNA reads TGCAGTGCACGACTAGCGGGAGTAGGTAATGAGCAGTTCTTC. Its protein is CSARLAGVGNEQFF.

The rearrangement joins TRBV30 to TRBJ2-5; 7 nucleotides align to TRBD1. V shed 4 bases, J shed 5 bases, and the junction held 10 bases outside the gene matches. The CDR3 spans 14 residues. Germline loops: CDR1 GTSNPN, CDR2 SVGIG (reference sequence). The CDR3 DNA is TGTGCCTGGACGGACAGGTTTGGGTGGGAGACCCAGTACTTC. Its translation: CAWTDRFGWETQYF.

This clonotype was counted many times. The chain is built from TRBV20-1 and TRBJ2-4; 9 bases match TRBD1. There are 15 residues in the CDR3. V shed 4 bases, J shed 6 bases, and the junction held 10 bases outside the gene matches. Per germline, CDR1 DFQATT and CDR2 SNEGSKA (reference sequence). The CDR3 spells CSATGTGKRGNIQYF. Written as DNA, the CDR3 is TGCAGTGCTACCGGGACAGGGAAAAGGGGAAACATTCAGTACTTC.

This clonotype was counted only a few times. This sequence joins TRBV30 and TRBJ1-1; possible D gene TRBD1, 6 bases. CDR1 and CDR2 (germline): GTSNPN, SVGIG (reference sequence). V was trimmed by 3 bases and J by 1 base, leaving 12 bases between them. The CDR3 totals 14 residues. The CDR3 here is CAWREQGWNTEAFF. DNA for the CDR3: TGTGCCTGGAGGGAACAGGGATGGAACACTGAAGCTTTCTTT.

In its sample, this clonotype was seen many times. This chain connects TRBV5-1 to TRBJ2-1; TRBD2 agrees at 12 bases. Germline V CDR1 and CDR2: SGHRS, YFSETQ. The CDR3 totals 16 residues. The trim removed 0 bases at V and 8 bases at J, leaving 6 bases unmatched. CDR3 in amino acids: CASSLGLAGGPDEQFF. Written as DNA, the CDR3 is TGCGCCAGCAGCTTGGGGCTAGCGGGAGGGCCGGATGAGCAGTTCTTC.

The J gene is TRBJ1-4, the V gene TRBV23-1, with a possible D match to TRBD1 (5 bases). TRBV23-1 falls under the ORF class, with uncertain function. Trimming removed 7 bases at V and 8 bases at J, with 20 bases between. The length of the CDR3 is 15 residues. This CDR3 reads CASKRLTDRCEKLFF. The CDR3 DNA is TGCGCCAGCAAACGACTGACAGATAGATGCGAAAAACTGTTTTTT.

The gene calls are TRBV5-1 and TRBJ2-5; 7 bases match TRBD1. The junction had 11 bases not matched to a gene; V was cut back by 4 bases and J by 5 bases. The CDR3 is 15 amino acids. CDR1 SGHRS and CDR2 YFSETQ come from the germline V gene. CDR3 in DNA: TGCGCCAGCAGCGCTATACAGGGGTCGCGGGAGACCCAGTACTTC. As protein: CASSAIQGSRETQYF.

V gene TRBV29-1 combines with J gene TRBJ2-3; D not resolved. There are 12 residues in the CDR3. V lost 6 bases and J 5 bases, leaving 12 bases between the germline ends. Looked up from germline, CDR1 is SQVTM and CDR2 is ANQGSEA. CDR3 nucleotide sequence: TGCAGCGTGGGGATCCTCGGAGATACGCAGTATTTT. Amino acids: CSVGILGDTQYF.

V and J are TRBV5-6 and TRBJ2-7; D ambiguous. The CDR3 runs 14 residues. From germline, CDR1 is SGHDT and CDR2 YYEEEE. V was cut by 4 bases and J by 0 bases, with 11 bases left in between. The CDR3 loop reads CASSRPGSSYEQYF. The CDR3 nucleotides are TGTGCCAGCAGCCGGCCCGGATCCTCCTACGAGCAGTACTTC.

This clonotype was detected ten times or more. The J gene is TRBJ1-1, the V gene TRBV20-1; the D gene is possibly TRBD1 (5 bases). V gave up 6 bases and J gave up 9 bases, with 11 bases separating them. The CDR3 is 10 amino acids. The germline gives CDR1 DFQATT, CDR2 SNEGSKA (reference sequence). CDR3 residues: CSASGGKAFF. In DNA, the CDR3 is TGCAGTGCCAGCGGGGGTAAAGCTTTCTTT.

The chain joins TRBV7-9 to TRBJ2-3; either TRBD1 or TRBD2 may supply D (6 bases each). Trimming took off 2 bases at V and 2 bases at J, with 11 bases between the two ends. Per germline, CDR1 SEHNR and CDR2 FQNEAQ (reference sequence). This CDR3 has 15 residues. The CDR3 loop is CASSLQGTHTDTQYF. CDR3 coding DNA: TGTGCCAGCAGCTTACAGGGGACTCACACAGATACGCAGTATTTT.

The J gene is TRBJ2-7, the V gene TRBV6-6; D may be TRBD2 (5 bases). Trimming removed 6 bases from V and 3 bases from J, with 9 bases in between. CDR1 MNHNY and CDR2 SVGAGI come from the germline V gene (reference sequence). The CDR3 is 12 residues long. CDR3 amino acids: CASRSEGYEQYF. The CDR3, as DNA: TGTGCCAGCAGGTCCGAGGGCTACGAGCAGTACTTC.

The chain uses TRBV29-1 and TRBJ2-1, with D hard to call. The V gene lost 2 bases and the J gene lost 8 bases, with 10 bases spanning the gap. The length of the CDR3 is 12 residues. Germline loops: CDR1 SQVTM, CDR2 ANQGSEA. CDR3: CSVERSIHEQFF. Written as DNA, the CDR3 is TGCAGCGTTGAAAGGTCGATCCATGAGCAGTTCTTC.

V usage is TRBV20-1 and J usage is TRBJ2-3; D unresolved. This CDR3 contains 13 residues. Germline V gene lookup returns CDR1 DFQATT and CDR2 SNEGSKA (reference sequence). V lost 2 bases, J lost 3 bases, and 9 bases lay in between. CDR3 nucleotides: TGCAGTGCTAGACTTACAGAAACAGATACGCAGTATTTT. Its translation: CSARLTETDTQYF.

Comments on this clonotype: The junction departs from the called germline gene at one end, perhaps through a read error. The V and J genes are TRBV7-2 and TRBJ2-7; either TRBD1 or TRBD2 may supply D (5 bases each). This CDR3 region has 13 residues. Germline-derived CDR1 and CDR2 are SGHTA and FQGNSA. The CDR3 spells CASSFRGGYAQYF. The DNA of the CDR3 is TGTGCCAGCAGCTTTCGGGGCGGGTACGCGCAGTACTTC.

This clonotype appeared many times. The chain employs TRBV5-1 and TRBJ2-3; 9 positions match TRBD1. This CDR3 spans 14 amino acids. Losses at the gene ends were 4 bases for V and 6 bases for J; bases not matched to a gene: 6. Germline V CDR1 and CDR2: SGHRS, YFSETQ. As DNA, the CDR3 is TGCGCCAGCAGCCAGGGACAGGGATGGGATACGCAGTATTTT. Translating it yields CASSQGQGWDTQYF.

With regard to this clonotype: A much bigger clone sits one base away, suggesting this may be a read error. This chain links TRBV6-2 or TRBV6-3 with TRBJ2-6; 8 bases match TRBD1. The CDR3 runs 15 residues. Germline CDR1 and CDR2: MNHEY and SVGEGT. Germline trimming cut 6 bases from V and 0 bases from J; bases unmatched to any gene: 1. The CDR3 coding sequence is TGTGCCAGCAGCCAGGGGGCCTCTGGGGCCAACGTCCTGACTTTC. Its protein is CASSQGASGANVLTF.

This rearrangement joins TRBV6-1 to TRBJ2-7; D might be TRBD2 (5 bases). The germline gives CDR1 MNHNS, CDR2 SASEGT. This CDR3 comprises 13 residues. V lost 5 bases and J lost 9, with 17 bases in between. Written as DNA, the CDR3 is TGTGCCAGCAGTCCTAACTGGGCGGCGGGGCAGTACTTC. The encoded protein is CASSPNWAAGQYF.

This clonotype showed up many times. This chain connects TRBV5-1 to TRBJ2-5; TRBD2 matches 11 bases. V lost 3 bases and J lost 4; bases outside the gene matches: 2. This CDR3 region has 14 residues. Germline V gene data show CDR1 as SGHRS and CDR2 as YFSETQ. The CDR3 protein is CASSSTSGGETQYF. The CDR3 DNA is TGCGCCAGCAGCTCAACTAGCGGGGGAGAGACCCAGTACTTC.

Comment on this clonotype: One end of the junction fails to match germline, which may point to a read error. This sequence joins TRBV3-1 and TRBJ2-7; a weak D match, TRBD1 (6 bases). Germline values: CDR1 LGHDT, CDR2 YNNKEL (reference sequence). The CDR3 has 14 residues. CDR3 nucleotide sequence: TGTGCCAGCAGCCAAACTACAGGGACCCGAAGCAGGAGCTTC. Translation gives CASSQTTGTRSRSF.

This clonotype showed up many times. V usage is TRBV20-1 and J usage is TRBJ2-1; possibly TRBD1 for D (6 bases). Looked up from germline, CDR1 is DFQATT and CDR2 is SNEGSKA (reference sequence). The CDR3 is 13 residues long. Between the trimmed V and J ends, which lost 6 bases and 1 base, there was a span of 10 bases. CDR3 protein: CSASRGSYNEQFF. The CDR3 nucleotides are TGCAGTGCGTCGAGGGGGTCCTACAATGAGCAGTTCTTC.

This clonotype was counted many times. J is TRBJ1-1 and V is TRBV7-9, with 8 bases identical to TRBD1. The CDR3 runs 14 residues. Germline trimming cut 5 bases from V and 1 base from J; bases unmatched to any gene: 3. Germline loops: CDR1 SEHNR, CDR2 FQNEAQ (reference sequence). CDR3 in DNA: TGTGCCAGCAGCCCAGGGGGCGCGAACACTGAAGCTTTCTTT. Translation gives CASSPGGANTEAFF. The complete variable domain, with remaining parts taken from reference TRBV7-9 and TRBJ1-1, reads DTGVSQNPRHKITKRGQNVTFRCDPISEHNRLYWYRQTLGQGPEFLTYFQNEAQLEKSRLLSDRFSAERPKGSFSTLEIQRTEQGDSAMYLCASSPGGANTEAFFGQGTRLTVV.

This clonotype was seen many times. The chain uses TRBV4-2 and TRBJ2-3; 8 nucleotides match TRBD1. The J segment lost 2 bases and the V segment lost 4 bases, leaving 14 bases of the junction unmatched. From germline, CDR1 is LGHNA and CDR2 YNFKEQ. This CDR3 spans 18 amino acids. CDR3 coding DNA: TGTGCCAGCAGCCTCTTATCCCCGACAGGGGCAAACACAGATACGCAGTATTTT. It specifies CASSLLSPTGANTDTQYF.

The chain joins TRBV7-9 to TRBJ2-4; D not certain. Trimming took off 2 bases at V and 0 bases at J, with 5 bases between the two ends. The V gene's germline CDR1 is SEHNR and CDR2 FQNEAQ (reference sequence). CDR3 length: 14 residues. CDR3 protein: CASSLLIAKNIQYF. Written as DNA, the CDR3 is TGTGCCAGCAGCTTATTGATAGCCAAAAACATTCAGTACTTC.

V usage is TRBV11-2 and J usage is TRBJ2-6; TRBD2 matches 12 bases. This CDR3 has 19 amino acids. Trimming removed 5 bases from V and 0 bases from J; junction bases left unmatched: 8. The germline V gene has CDR1 SGHAT and CDR2 FQNNGV. DNA for the CDR3: TGTGCCAGCAGCAGACTAGCGGGAGCTCCTTCCTCTGGGGCCAACGTCCTGACTTTC. It yields the protein CASSRLAGAPSSGANVLTF.

The table lists this clonotype with a few counts. The J gene is TRBJ2-2, the V gene TRBV9, with D possibly matching TRBD1 (6 bases). This CDR3 has 14 amino acids. CDR1 is SGDLS, CDR2 YYNGEE, per germline. V was pared by 7 bases and J by 6 bases, with 16 bases between. The CDR3 sequence: CASSGHLFAGELFF. The CDR3 DNA is TGTGCCAGCTCGGGACACCTATTCGCCGGGGAGCTGTTTTTT.

The sample holds many counts of this clonotype. The chain recombines TRBV30 with TRBJ2-1; D may match TRBD1 or TRBD2 (6 bases each). This CDR3 contains 14 residues. Germline lookup yields CDR1 GTSNPN and CDR2 SVGIG (reference sequence). Trimming pared 2 bases from V and 6 bases from J, leaving 14 bases between. The CDR3 sequence is CAWSIGGTSNEQFF. DNA of the CDR3: TGTGCCTGGAGTATCGGAGGGACAAGCAATGAGCAGTTCTTC.

V usage is TRBV9 and J usage is TRBJ1-6; D may be TRBD1 (5 bases). This CDR3 has 14 amino acids. Germline V gives CDR1 SGDLS, CDR2 YYNGEE. Between the trimmed V and J ends, which lost 0 bases and 8 bases, there was a span of 9 bases. The chain's CDR3 is CASSVVGVDSPLHF. DNA of the CDR3: TGTGCCAGCAGCGTAGTAGGGGTTGATTCACCCCTCCACTTT.

The chain links TRBV30 to TRBJ1-2, with 7 bases fitting TRBD1. Germline V gene sequence: CDR1 GTSNPN, CDR2 SVGIG (reference sequence). The CDR3 covers 14 residues. The V segment lost 3 bases and the J segment 4 bases; nucleotides outside the gene matches: 8. The CDR3 loop reads CAWSPPGQRYGYTF. In DNA form, the CDR3 reads TGTGCCTGGAGCCCCCCGGGACAGCGCTATGGCTACACCTTC.